A single sample gave rise to the 32 T cell receptor beta chains below, sequenced in a study of T cell changes during pregnancy in multiple sclerosis. Sequenced by immunoSEQ multiplex PCR; TCRdb stores in-frame clones only, minus some. The sample consists of 100,000 or so clones, roughly nine tenths of them appearing once. The input for sequencing was peripheral blood, taken in the second trimester of pregnancy. These TCRs come from a female donor in good health, enrolled as a control in a pregnancy study.

The chain employs TRBV9 and TRBJ2-1, with 15 bases aligning to TRBD2. CDR1 SGDLS and CDR2 YYNGEE come from the germline V gene. After removal of 4 bases from V and 6 bases from J, the junction contained 8 bases not matched to a gene. The CDR3 runs 17 residues. CDR3 sequence (DNA): TGTGCCAGCAGCCCAGGACTAGCGGGAGGGCCTGGCAATGAGCAGTTCTTC. It translates to CASSPGLAGGPGNEQFF.

The J gene is TRBJ1-1, the V gene TRBV6-5; 9 nucleotides match TRBD1. CDR1 is MNHEY, CDR2 SVGAGI, per germline. The V and J ends lost 6 bases and 3 bases, in that order; junction bases with no gene match: 8. The CDR3 covers 15 residues. CDR3 region: CASRLHRGRDTEAFF. The CDR3 DNA is TGTGCCAGCAGACTCCACAGGGGGCGCGACACTGAAGCTTTCTTT.

The chain links TRBV18 to TRBJ1-2; no definite D call. CDR3 length: 14 amino acids. V dropped 6 bases and J dropped 1 base, with 12 bases sitting between them. Germline lookup yields CDR1 KGHSH and CDR2 LQKENI. The CDR3 nucleotides read TGTGCCAGCTCCACTCCGGGGTATAACTATGGCTACACCTTC. It encodes CASSTPGYNYGYTF.

The V call is TRBV30, the J call TRBJ2-7; 10 positions agree with TRBD1. The V gene's germline CDR1 is GTSNPN and CDR2 SVGIG (reference sequence). This CDR3 contains 12 residues. Trimming took 5 bases from V and 3 from J; bases not matched to a gene: 1. CDR3 nucleotide sequence: TGTGCCTGGTGGACAGGGGGCTACGAGCAGTACTTC. It translates to CAWWTGGYEQYF.

The chain couples TRBV28 to TRBJ1-1, with TRBD1 as a possible D gene (6 bases). The CDR3 contains 15 residues. Germline CDR1 MDHEN, CDR2 SYDVKM. V was trimmed by 6 bases and J by 2 bases, leaving 16 bases between them. In DNA form, the CDR3 reads TGTGCCAGCAGGTTAATACAGGGACCCAACACTGAAGCTTTCTTT. Translated, it gives CASRLIQGPNTEAFF.

V usage is TRBV6-6 and J usage is TRBJ1-4; D unresolved. The germline V gene has CDR1 MNHNY and CDR2 SVGAGI (reference sequence). The CDR3 spans 14 residues. V lost 2 bases to trimming and J lost 4 bases, with 8 bases between them. The CDR3 nucleotides are TGTGCCAGCAGTTACCCGGGAGGTAATGAAAAACTGTTTTTT. Translation: CASSYPGGNEKLFF.

This chain links TRBV5-1 with TRBJ1-2; 8 bases match TRBD1. The trim removed 0 bases at V and 2 bases at J, leaving 3 bases unmatched. The CDR3 length is 15 residues. Germline V CDR1 and CDR2: SGHRS, YFSETQ. CDR3 amino acids: CASSLVTGGNYGYTF. For the CDR3, the DNA is TGCGCCAGCAGCTTGGTTACAGGGGGGAACTATGGCTACACCTTC. Filled out from reference TRBV5-1 and TRBJ1-2, the complete variable domain reads KAGVTQTPRYLIKTRGQQVTLSCSPISGHRSVSWYQQTPGQGLQFLFEYFSETQRNKGNFPGRFSGRQFSNSRSEMNVSTLELGDSALYLCASSLVTGGNYGYTFGSGTRLTVV.

This sequence joins TRBV14 and TRBJ2-5, with 13 bases lining up with TRBD2. The CDR3 contains 18 residues. The junction had 13 bases not matched to a gene; V was cut back by 4 bases and J by 5 bases. Germline CDR1 reads SGHDN; CDR2 reads FVKESK. The CDR3 nucleotides are TGTGCCAGCAGCCGAGGACTAGCGGGAGCCTTTACTCTGGAGACCCAGTACTTC. Its protein is CASSRGLAGAFTLETQYF.

The chain joins TRBV7-9 to TRBJ2-7; tentative D call: TRBD1 (5 bases). Germline V gene lookup returns CDR1 SEHNR and CDR2 FQNEAQ (reference sequence). V was trimmed by 5 bases and J by 2 bases, leaving 10 bases between them. This CDR3 spans 13 amino acids. Written as DNA, the CDR3 is TGTGCCAGCAGCATAGAACAGGCCTACGAGCAGTACTTC. This translates into CASSIEQAYEQYF.

V gene TRBV9 combines with J gene TRBJ1-6; D remains unclear. The CDR3 runs 16 residues. The germline gives CDR1 SGDLS, CDR2 YYNGEE. Between the trimmed V and J ends, which lost 0 bases and 10 bases, there was a span of 17 bases. The CDR3 here is CASSVAQGGPGSPLHF. CDR3 DNA sequence: TGTGCCAGCAGCGTAGCTCAAGGAGGGCCGGGGTCACCCCTCCACTTT.

The rearrangement uses TRBV5-4 and TRBJ1-4; 9 nucleotides agree with TRBD1. There are 14 residues in the CDR3. Germline V gives CDR1 SGHNT, CDR2 YYREEE (reference sequence). V gave up 5 bases and J gave up 8 bases; unmatched junction bases: 7. The DNA of the CDR3 is TGTGCCAGCAGGCGTCGGGACAGGGAGGAAAAACTGTTTTTT. Encoded protein: CASRRRDREEKLFF.

The chain has TRBV10-3 and TRBJ1-2, with 12 bases matching TRBD1. Per the germline V gene, CDR1 is ENHRY and CDR2 is SYGVKD. Germline trimming cut 8 bases from V and 2 bases from J; bases unmatched to any gene: 9. This CDR3 has 16 residues. Here the CDR3 reads CAIGPGQGASNYGYTF. CDR3 DNA sequence: TGTGCCATCGGACCGGGACAGGGGGCTTCGAACTATGGCTACACCTTC.

The rearrangement joins TRBV29-1 to TRBJ1-4; TRBD1 matches at 12 bases. Per the germline V gene, CDR1 is SQVTM and CDR2 is ANQGSEA. The CDR3 extends over 16 amino acids. The V segment lost 5 bases and the J segment 3 bases; nucleotides outside the gene matches: 7. The CDR3 nucleotides are TGCAGCGTTTATGTGGGACAGGGGGCTTCTAATGAAAAACTGTTTTTT. Protein: CSVYVGQGASNEKLFF.

V and J are TRBV12-5 and TRBJ2-5, with 9 bases aligning to TRBD2. In germline, CDR1 is LGHNT, CDR2 FRNRAP. The V and J ends lost 1 base and 5 bases, in that order; junction bases with no gene match: 2. The CDR3 loop spans 14 amino acids. In DNA form, the CDR3 reads TGTGCTAGTGGTTTGGGTAGCGGGAGTGAGACCCAGTACTTC. This sequence encodes CASGLGSGSETQYF.

This clone appeared a single time. J is TRBJ1-1 and V is TRBV7-6, with D uncertain. The CDR3 is 11 residues long. Germline CDR1 SGHVS, CDR2 FNYEAQ. V was pared by 5 bases and J by 10 bases, with 11 bases between. CDR3 protein: CASSPLVGAFF. The CDR3 DNA reads TGTGCCAGCAGCCCACTGGTTGGAGCTTTCTTT.

V gene TRBV18 combines with J gene TRBJ1-1, with TRBD1 identical over 9 bases. The CDR3 runs 16 residues. Germline assignment: CDR1 KGHSH and CDR2 LQKENI. V shed 4 bases and J 7 bases; nucleotides not matched to a gene: 13. The CDR3 DNA sequence: TGTGCCAGCTCACGGGACAGGGTCGGTGGGTACGGTGAAGCTTTCTTT. Encoded protein: CASSRDRVGGYGEAFF. The full variable domain, its missing parts supplied by reference TRBV18 and TRBJ1-1, is NAGVMQNPRHLVRRRGQEARLRCSPMKGHSHVYWYRQLPEEGLKFMVYLQKENIIDESGMPKERFSAEFPKEGPSILRIQQVVRGDSAAYFCASSRDRVGGYGEAFFGQGTRLTVV.

This chain joins TRBV6-5 and TRBJ1-2; 12 bases are a match to TRBD1. CDR1 and CDR2 (germline): MNHEY, SVGAGI. V was pared by 5 bases and J by 8 bases, with 6 bases of the junction left unmatched. The CDR3 extends over 14 amino acids. CDR3 protein: CASSGGTGGLGYTF. CDR3 nucleotide sequence: TGTGCCAGCAGTGGAGGGACAGGGGGCTTAGGCTACACCTTC.

The CDR3 DNA follows: TGCGCCAGCAGCCAGGGGAGCGGTCAGCCCCAGCATTTT. As protein: CASSQGSGQPQHF. The chain carries TRBV5-1 and TRBJ1-5, with D perhaps matching TRBD1 (6 bases). The CDR3 consists of 13 residues. Trimming removed 4 bases at V and 6 bases at J, with 11 bases between. The germline CDR1 and CDR2 sequences are SGHRS and YFSETQ.

This clone has a handful of counts. J is TRBJ1-2 and V is TRBV7-9; TRBD1 might be the D (6 bases). Germline V gene lookup returns CDR1 SEHNR and CDR2 FQNEAQ (reference sequence). The V and J ends lost 5 bases and 6 bases respectively, with 22 bases between them. The CDR3 covers 16 residues. Here the CDR3 reads CASSTLDWQGLDGYTF. CDR3 DNA sequence: TGTGCCAGCAGCACCCTGGACTGGCAGGGGTTGGATGGCTACACCTTC.

In DNA, the CDR3 is TGTGCCAGCAGCTTAGATAATGCTAGGACAGGGGACGAGCAGTACTTC. As protein: CASSLDNARTGDEQYF. This chain uses TRBV11-2 with TRBJ2-7; 9 nucleotides agree with TRBD1. CDR3 size: 16 residues. Germline CDR1 reads SGHAT; CDR2 reads FQNNGV. Trimming at V came to 0 bases and at J to 5 bases, leaving 8 bases not matched to a gene. Full variable domain (outside the CDR3, taken from reference TRBV11-2 and TRBJ2-7): EAGVAQSPRYKIIEKRQSVAFWCNPISGHATLYWYQQILGQGPKLLIQFQNNGVVDDSQLPKDRFSAERLKGVDSTLKIQPAKLEDSAVYLCASSLDNARTGDEQYFGPGTRLTVT.

This chain links TRBV11-2 with TRBJ1-1, with D unresolved. Trimming shortened V by 1 base and J by 0 bases, and 3 bases separated the two germline ends. Germline V lookup: CDR1 SGHAT, CDR2 FQNNGV. This CDR3 is 13 amino acids long. The CDR3 DNA is TGTGCCAGCAGCTTAGGGCTGAACACTGAAGCTTTCTTT. Translation gives CASSLGLNTEAFF.

The V call is TRBV19, the J call TRBJ2-5; D not resolved. Germline V gene sequence: CDR1 LNHDA, CDR2 SQIVND (reference sequence). This CDR3 is 12 amino acids long. V lost 5 bases and J lost 8, with 12 bases in between. The CDR3 is CASSLSSTTQYF. The CDR3 DNA follows: TGTGCCAGTAGTTTGAGCTCCACCACCCAGTACTTC. The full variable domain, rest sourced from reference TRBV19 and TRBJ2-5, is DGGITQSPKYLFRKEGQNVTLSCEQNLNHDAMYWYRQDPGQGLRLIYYSQIVNDFQKGDIAEGYSVSREKKESFPLTVTSAQKNPTAFYLCASSLSSTTQYFGPGTRLLVL.

This rearrangement joins TRBV9 to TRBJ2-2, with TRBD1 identical over 10 bases. Germline V gene sequence: CDR1 SGDLS, CDR2 YYNGEE. The CDR3 extends over 16 amino acids. V trimming: 4 bases; J trimming: 7 bases; junction bases outside the gene matches: 10. As DNA, the CDR3 is TGTGCCAGCAGCTCACCGACAGGGGGCTTGTTCGGGGAGCTGTTTTTT. Translated: CASSSPTGGLFGELFF.

The chain is built from TRBV9 and TRBJ2-2; TRBD2 matches at 11 bases. Germline loops: CDR1 SGDLS, CDR2 YYNGEE. The V segment lost 6 bases and the J segment 9 bases; nucleotides outside the gene matches: 7. This CDR3 has 14 residues. The CDR3 loop is CASTGTSGGRELFF. DNA for the CDR3: TGTGCCAGCACCGGGACTAGCGGTGGGCGGGAGCTGTTTTTT.

V and J are TRBV19 and TRBJ2-3; 11 bases align to TRBD2. Germline V lookup: CDR1 LNHDA, CDR2 SQIVND (reference sequence). The CDR3 covers 14 residues. V dropped 6 bases and J dropped 2; count of bases not matched to a gene: 1. This CDR3 is CASRTSGVTDTQYF. The CDR3 DNA is TGTGCCAGTAGGACTAGCGGGGTCACAGATACGCAGTATTTT.

This clone was picked up one time. The chain uses TRBV6-5 and TRBJ2-3; 11 bases line up with TRBD1. After removal of 6 bases from V and 2 bases from J, the junction contained 4 bases not matched to a gene. This CDR3 spans 15 amino acids. Germline lookup yields CDR1 MNHEY and CDR2 SVGAGI. CDR3 region: CASRKDRGLTDTQYF. As DNA, the CDR3 is TGTGCCAGCAGAAAGGACAGGGGGCTCACAGATACGCAGTATTTT.

V and J are TRBV11-2 and TRBJ2-1; TRBD2 is a possible D gene (6 bases). V lost 1 base and J 3 bases, leaving 7 bases between the germline ends. The CDR3 has 14 amino acids. Germline values: CDR1 SGHAT, CDR2 FQNNGV. CDR3 nucleotide sequence: TGTGCCAGCAGCTTAGGGGGGGACTACAATGAGCAGTTCTTC. Translation gives CASSLGGDYNEQFF.

The chain couples TRBV7-8 to TRBJ2-2; tentatively, D is TRBD2 (6 bases). With 1 base removed from V and 3 bases from J, the gap between germline ends came to 12 bases. Germline loops: CDR1 SGHVS, CDR2 FQNEAQ. The CDR3 consists of 16 residues. The CDR3 here is CASSLGTGTDTGELFF. The CDR3 DNA reads as TGTGCCAGCAGCTTAGGGACCGGGACTGACACCGGGGAGCTGTTTTTT.

The V gene is TRBV19, the J gene TRBJ1-5; 10 nucleotides line up with TRBD1. The germline gives CDR1 LNHDA, CDR2 SQIVND (reference sequence). V lost 3 bases to trimming and J lost 1 base; unmatched junction nucleotides: 3. The CDR3 contains 16 residues. The CDR3 loop reads CASSIGDRGSNQPQHF. DNA for the CDR3: TGTGCCAGTAGTATCGGGGACAGGGGAAGCAATCAGCCCCAGCATTTT.

The chain is built from TRBV7-2 and TRBJ2-7; 14 nucleotides line up with TRBD2. The V segment lost 4 bases and the J segment 3 bases; nucleotides outside the gene matches: 2. The length of the CDR3 is 15 residues. Germline V gene lookup returns CDR1 SGHTA and CDR2 FQGNSA. The CDR3 nucleotides read TGTGCCAGCAGCTCGGGACTAGCGGGGGTCTACGAGCAGTACTTC. Translation: CASSSGLAGVYEQYF.

The rearrangement uses TRBV6-1 and TRBJ1-5, with D possibly TRBD1 on 5 matching bases. This CDR3 spans 13 amino acids. The germline gives CDR1 MNHNS, CDR2 SASEGT. V was pared by 4 bases and J by 9 bases, with 13 bases between. CDR3 DNA: TGTGCCAGCAGTGGCAGGGATTCTCGGCCCCAGCATTTT. Translated, it gives CASSGRDSRPQHF.

Turning to this clone: The sample has other DNA sequences that encode this CDR3 too. This rearrangement joins TRBV27 to TRBJ1-1; tentatively, D is TRBD1 (5 bases). CDR3 length: 14 residues. V lost 3 bases, J lost 5 bases, and 13 bases lay in between. The germline gives CDR1 MNHEY, CDR2 SMNVEV (reference sequence). CDR3 residues: CASSFRQGGTEAFF. Written as DNA, the CDR3 is TGTGCCAGCAGTTTCCGGCAGGGAGGGACTGAAGCTTTCTTT.